These 13 T cell receptor beta chains share one sample of origin, sequenced in a study of vaccination and CD4 T cells after COVID-19. Treatment indicated: roughly 11-day PBMC culture with coronavirus spike peptide pools or control peptides (ViraFEST assay). The study sequenced cultured CD4+ T cell DNA using the Oncomine TCR Beta short-read assay. TCRdb called the PCR reads again in MiXCR, with one record for every CDR3 protein. Among approximately 14,000 distinct CDR3 sequences listed, 73% were seen once. What these receptors recognize is not known. Sequenced sample: CD4+ T cells from blood, cultured in vitro. The receptors stem from a human donor who had recovered from COVID-19.

J is TRBJ2-7 and V is TRBV28; 8 bases agree with TRBD2. There are 17 residues in the CDR3. The V and J ends lost 3 bases and 3 bases, in that order; junction bases with no gene match: 13. Germline V lookup: CDR1 MDHEN, CDR2 SYDVKM. CDR3 DNA: TGTGCCAGCAGTTTCTCACTCGTAGCGGGGCTGAACTACGAGCAGTACTTC. It translates to CASSFSLVAGLNYEQYF.

The J gene is TRBJ2-7, the V gene TRBV11-2; possibly TRBD1 for D (6 bases). This CDR3 spans 13 amino acids. CDR1 and CDR2 (germline): SGHAT, FQNNGV. Trimming left V 5 bases short and J 7 bases short, with 15 bases between. This CDR3 reads CASSGTPLGEQYF. Written as DNA, the CDR3 is TGTGCCAGCAGCGGGACACCCCTGGGGGAGCAGTACTTC.

The chain employs TRBV6-1 and TRBJ1-5, with D perhaps TRBD1 (6 bases). CDR1 MNHNS and CDR2 SASEGT come from the germline V gene. With 10 bases removed from V and 0 bases from J, the gap between germline ends came to 16 bases. This CDR3 has 15 amino acids. CDR3 DNA sequence: TGTGCCACCGCAGGACAGCCTTATAGCAATCAGCCCCAGCATTTT. The encoded protein is CATAGQPYSNQPQHF.

The gene calls are TRBV7-6 and TRBJ2-7, with D hard to call. With 2 bases removed from V and 4 bases from J, the gap between germline ends came to 9 bases. CDR1 is SGHVS, CDR2 FNYEAQ, per germline. The CDR3 contains 13 residues. The CDR3 sequence: CASSLLAGYEQYF. CDR3 nucleotide sequence: TGTGCCAGCAGCTTATTAGCCGGGTACGAGCAGTACTTC. Drawing the rest from reference TRBV7-6 and TRBJ2-7, the complete variable domain is GAGVSQSPRYKVTKRGQDVALRCDPISGHVSLYWYRQALGQGPEFLTYFNYEAQQDKSGLPNDRFSAERPEGSISTLTIQRTEQRDSAMYRCASSLLAGYEQYFGPGTRLTVT.

The V call is TRBV18, the J call TRBJ1-5; 10 bases agree with TRBD1. Trimming removed 3 bases from V and 4 bases from J; junction bases left unmatched: 0. CDR1 and CDR2 (germline): KGHSH, LQKENI. The CDR3 is made up of 14 amino acids. In DNA, the CDR3 is TGTGCCAGCTCACCGGGACAGGGGAATCAGCCCCAGCATTTT. This translates into CASSPGQGNQPQHF. The variable domain in full, completed from reference TRBV18 and TRBJ1-5, reads NAGVMQNPRHLVRRRGQEARLRCSPMKGHSHVYWYRQLPEEGLKFMVYLQKENIIDESGMPKERFSAEFPKEGPSILRIQQVVRGDSAAYFCASSPGQGNQPQHFGDGTRLSIL.

The V gene is TRBV20-1, the J gene TRBJ2-3; 14 bases agree with TRBD2. CDR1 and CDR2 (germline): DFQATT, SNEGSKA (reference sequence). The CDR3 length is 17 residues. Trimming at V came to 6 bases and at J to 0 bases, leaving 8 bases not matched to a gene. The CDR3 region has the DNA TGCAGTGCCAAAGGACTAGCGGGAGGCCGAAGCACAGATACGCAGTATTTT. Amino acid sequence: CSAKGLAGGRSTDTQYF.

The chain carries TRBV7-2 and TRBJ2-5; the D gene is possibly TRBD1 (5 bases). Trimming cost V 1 base and J 6 bases, with 6 bases left between them. There are 12 residues in the CDR3. Per the germline V gene, CDR1 is SGHTA and CDR2 is FQGNSA. CDR3 DNA sequence: TGTGCCAGCAGCTTAGAGGGGAAGACCCAGTACTTC. This sequence encodes CASSLEGKTQYF. The whole variable domain, filled in from reference TRBV7-2 and TRBJ2-5, reads GAGVSQSPSNKVTEKGKDVELRCDPISGHTALYWYRQSLGQGLEFLIYFQGNSAPDKSGLPSDRFSAERTGGSVSTLTIQRTQQEDSAVYLCASSLEGKTQYFGPGTRLLVL.

This clonotype was seen more than once but under ten times. This sequence joins TRBV20-1 and TRBJ2-3; TRBD2 matches at 11 bases. Germline V gene lookup returns CDR1 DFQATT and CDR2 SNEGSKA (reference sequence). CDR3 length: 13 amino acids. The CDR3 protein is CRGLAAEGGTQYF. CDR3 sequence (DNA): TGCAGGGGACTAGCGGCAGAAGGGGGTACGCAGTATTTT.

V is TRBV6-5 and J is TRBJ1-6; no clear D. There are 14 residues in the CDR3. V dropped 1 base and J dropped 10 bases, with 11 bases sitting between them. The germline gives CDR1 MNHEY, CDR2 SVGAGI. The CDR3 bases are TGTGCCAGCAGTTACTTCAGTCCCTCATCACCCCTCCACTTT. Translating gives CASSYFSPSSPLHF.

The gene calls are TRBV6-5 and TRBJ1-2; a weak D match, TRBD1 (5 bases). The V gene's germline CDR1 is MNHEY and CDR2 SVGAGI. V gave up 4 bases and J gave up 6 bases, with 15 bases separating them. The CDR3 loop spans 14 amino acids. This CDR3 reads CASSSPGGSNGYTF. In DNA, the CDR3 is TGTGCCAGCAGTTCTCCCGGGGGGTCTAATGGCTACACCTTC.

This sequence joins TRBV28 and TRBJ1-2; D possibly corresponds to TRBD1 (5 bases). The V end was cut by 8 bases, the J end by 4 bases, with 20 bases between. The CDR3 contains 15 residues. CDR1 and CDR2 (germline): MDHEN, SYDVKM. This chain's CDR3 is CASYQAGGRGYGYTF. DNA of the CDR3: TGTGCCAGCTATCAGGCCGGGGGGAGAGGCTATGGCTACACCTTC.

The chain uses TRBV30 and TRBJ2-5; 10 bases match TRBD2. The CDR3 is made up of 16 amino acids. Germline V gene lookup returns CDR1 GTSNPN and CDR2 SVGIG (reference sequence). V dropped 5 bases and J dropped 5; count of bases not matched to a gene: 14. CDR3 protein: CAWSWGRAGGPETQYF. CDR3 nucleotides: TGTGCCTGGTCCTGGGGGCGAGCGGGAGGGCCGGAGACCCAGTACTTC.

This clonotype was counted a few times. The V and J genes are TRBV27 and TRBJ1-2; D is possibly TRBD1 (6 bases). The CDR3 spans 15 residues. Germline V gene data show CDR1 as MNHEY and CDR2 as SMNVEV (reference sequence). Trimming left V 3 bases short and J 2 bases short, with 13 bases between. The CDR3 reads CASSFRAGENYGYTF. CDR3 nucleotide sequence: TGTGCCAGCAGTTTTCGGGCAGGGGAGAACTATGGCTACACCTTC.